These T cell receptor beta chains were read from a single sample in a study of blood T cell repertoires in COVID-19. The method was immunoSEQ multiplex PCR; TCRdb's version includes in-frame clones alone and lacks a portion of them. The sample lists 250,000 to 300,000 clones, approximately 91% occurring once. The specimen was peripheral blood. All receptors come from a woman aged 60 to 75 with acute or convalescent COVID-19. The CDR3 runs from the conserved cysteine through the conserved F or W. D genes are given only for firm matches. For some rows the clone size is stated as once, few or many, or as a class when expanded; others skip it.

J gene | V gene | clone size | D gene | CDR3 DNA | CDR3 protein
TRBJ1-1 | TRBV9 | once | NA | TGTGCCAGCAGCCCTCAGCGGGACCCTTACACTGAAGCTTTCTTT | CASSPQRDPYTEAFF
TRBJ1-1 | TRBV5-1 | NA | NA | TGCGCCAGCAGCTTGTCGGGGGGGAACACTGAAGCTTTCTTT | CASSLSGGNTEAFF
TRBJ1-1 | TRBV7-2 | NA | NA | TGTGCCAGCAGCTCCTTTGCTGAAGCTTTCTTT | CASSSFAEAFF
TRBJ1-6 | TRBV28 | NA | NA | TGTGCCAGCAGTTCCGTTCAGGGCGGGACCTATAATTCACCCCTCCACTTT | CASSSVQGGTYNSPLHF
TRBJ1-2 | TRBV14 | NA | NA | TGTGCCAGCAGCCAAGGAATAGTGACTTACTATGGCTACACCTTC | CASSQGIVTYYGYTF
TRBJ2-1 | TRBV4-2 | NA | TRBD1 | TGTGCCAGCAGCGTAAACAGGGGATATGAGCAGTTCTTC | CASSVNRGYEQFF
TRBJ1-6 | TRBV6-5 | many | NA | TGTGCCAGCAGTTCAACAGGTGTGGCGGGGTCACCCCTCCACTTT | CASSSTGVAGSPLHF
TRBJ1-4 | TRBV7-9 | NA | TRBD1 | TGTGCCAGCAGCACGACAGGGGGGGAGGAAAAACTGTTTTTT | CASSTTGGEEKLFF
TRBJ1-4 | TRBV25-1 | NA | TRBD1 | TGTGCCAGCAGTGCCCGGGAAGGGACAGGTTTCGAAAAACTGTTTTTT | CASSAREGTGFEKLFF
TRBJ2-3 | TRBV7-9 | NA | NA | TGTGCCAGCAGCTCGGACAAAGAACCAGATACGCAGTATTTT | CASSSDKEPDTQYF
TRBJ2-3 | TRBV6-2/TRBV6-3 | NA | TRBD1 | TGTGCCAGCAGTTTAGAACAGGGGGCAACAGATACGCAGTATTTT | CASSLEQGATDTQYF
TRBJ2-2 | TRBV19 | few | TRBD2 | TGTGCCAGTAGTCGGGGGGCGAACACCGGGGAGCTGTTTTTT | CASSRGANTGELFF
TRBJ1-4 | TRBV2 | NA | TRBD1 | TGTGCCAGCATCCGACCGACAGGGGGTAATGAAAAACTGTTTTTT | CASIRPTGGNEKLFF
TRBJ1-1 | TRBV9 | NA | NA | TGTGCCAGCAGCGTCCAGGGTAACACTGAAGCTTTCTTT | CASSVQGNTEAFF
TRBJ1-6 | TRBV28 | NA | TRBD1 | TGTGCCAGCCAGGGACAGGGGAATTCACCCCTCCACTTT | CASQGQGNSPLHF
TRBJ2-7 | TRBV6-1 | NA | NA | TGTGCCAGCAGTGAACTTAATATATACTACGAGCAGTACTTC | CASSELNIYYEQYF
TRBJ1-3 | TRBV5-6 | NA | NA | TGTGCCAGCAGCTTTCTAACCCAATTTGGAAACACCATATATTTT | CASSFLTQFGNTIYF
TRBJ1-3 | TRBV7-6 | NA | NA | TGTGCCAGCAGCTTATCGGGGGGTCCCGTCTCTGGAAACACCATATATTTT | CASSLSGGPVSGNTIYF
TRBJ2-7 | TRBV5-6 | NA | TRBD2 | TGTGCCAGCAGCTTGGCCAAGTCTGGCGGGAGTGGGCTCTACGAGCAGTACTTC | CASSLAKSGGSGLYEQYF
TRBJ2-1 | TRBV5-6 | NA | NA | TGTGCCAGCAGCACCAATAGACAGGAGCAGTTCTTC | CASSTNRQEQFF
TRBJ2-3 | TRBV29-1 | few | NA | TGCAGCGTCCGGGGTACAGATACGCAGTATTTT | CSVRGTDTQYF
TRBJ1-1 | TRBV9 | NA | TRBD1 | TGTGCCAGCAGCGCAAGGGGATGGACAGGGGGAGGTACTGAAGCTTTCTTT | CASSARGWTGGGTEAFF
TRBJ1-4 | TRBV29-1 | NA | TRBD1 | TGCAGCGGGAGGGGACAGGGAGGTGAAAAACTGTTTTTT | CSGRGQGGEKLFF
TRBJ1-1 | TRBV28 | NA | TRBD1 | TGTGCCAGCAGTACCGGGACAGGGGGAAGGACTGAAGCTTTCTTT | CASSTGTGGRTEAFF
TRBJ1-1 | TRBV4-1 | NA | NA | TGCGCCAGCAGCAGCTTAGGGGGGGGGTTCGGTGAAGCTTTCTTT | CASSSLGGGFGEAFF
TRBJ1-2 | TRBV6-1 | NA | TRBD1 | TGTGCCAGCAGTGAAAACCTTCAGGGGGCAGTCTATGGCTACACCTTC | CASSENLQGAVYGYTF
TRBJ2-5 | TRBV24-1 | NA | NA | TGTGCCACCAGTTCCCCGATCTATAGCGGAGGAGGCGTTGGGGAGACCCAGTACTTC | CATSSPIYSGGGVGETQYF
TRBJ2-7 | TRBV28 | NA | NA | TGTGCCAGCAAGCAGGGAACCTACGAGCAGTACTTC | CASKQGTYEQYF
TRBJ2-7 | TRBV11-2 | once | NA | TGTGCCAGCAGCTTAGGACAGCCCTACGAGCAGTACTTC | CASSLGQPYEQYF
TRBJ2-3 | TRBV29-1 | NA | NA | TGCAGCTTCGAAACAACAGATACGCAGTATTTT | CSFETTDTQYF
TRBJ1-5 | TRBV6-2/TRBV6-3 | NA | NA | TGTGCCAGCAGTTACGACGACAGAGGCAATCAGCCCCAGCATTTT | CASSYDDRGNQPQHF
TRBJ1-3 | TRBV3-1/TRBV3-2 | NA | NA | TGTGCCAGCAGCCTTCAGGGGCCCGTGTATTTT | CASSLQGPVYF
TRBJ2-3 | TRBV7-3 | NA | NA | TGTGCCAGCAGCTCCCGACCAGGCGATACGCAGTATTTT | CASSSRPGDTQYF
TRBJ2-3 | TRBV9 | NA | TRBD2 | TGTGCCAGCAGCTCCATAGCGGGGGTACGAGATACGCAGTATTTT | CASSSIAGVRDTQYF
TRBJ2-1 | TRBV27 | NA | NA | TGTGCCAGCAGTTCGGATTTGTGGGCCAGCTCCTACAATGAGCAGTTCTTC | CASSSDLWASSYNEQFF
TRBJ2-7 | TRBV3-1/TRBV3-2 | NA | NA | TGTGCCAGCAGCCAAGTATCAGGGACCTACGAGCAGTACTTC | CASSQVSGTYEQYF
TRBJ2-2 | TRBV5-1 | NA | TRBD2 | TGCGCCAGCAGCTTGGAGGGACTAGCGGGCGCGAACACCGGGGAGCTGTTTTTT | CASSLEGLAGANTGELFF
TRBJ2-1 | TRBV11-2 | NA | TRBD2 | TGTGCCAGCAGCCTTAGGGTGACTAGCGGGGGGGCCAAGAATGAGCAGTTCTTC | CASSLRVTSGGAKNEQFF